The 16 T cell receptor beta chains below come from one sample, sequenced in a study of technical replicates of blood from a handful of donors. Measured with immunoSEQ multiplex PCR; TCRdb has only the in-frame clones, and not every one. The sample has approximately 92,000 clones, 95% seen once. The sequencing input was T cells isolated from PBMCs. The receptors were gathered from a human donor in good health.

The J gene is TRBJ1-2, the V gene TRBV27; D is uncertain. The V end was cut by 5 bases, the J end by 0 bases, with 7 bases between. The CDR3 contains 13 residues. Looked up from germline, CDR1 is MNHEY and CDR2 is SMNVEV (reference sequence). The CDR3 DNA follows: TGTGCCAGCAGTCTAACAGCTAACTATGGCTACACCTTC. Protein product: CASSLTANYGYTF.

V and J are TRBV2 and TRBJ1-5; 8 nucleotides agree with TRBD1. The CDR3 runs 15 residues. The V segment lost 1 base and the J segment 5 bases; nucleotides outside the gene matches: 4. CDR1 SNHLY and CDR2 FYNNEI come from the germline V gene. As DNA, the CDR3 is TGTGCCAGCAGTGAAGTGGACAGGGTATATCAGCCCCAGCATTTT. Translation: CASSEVDRVYQPQHF. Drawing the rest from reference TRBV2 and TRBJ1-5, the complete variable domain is EPEVTQTPSHQVTQMGQEVILRCVPISNHLYFYWYRQILGQKVEFLVSFYNNEISEKSEIFDDQFSVERPDGSNFTLKIRSTKLEDSAMYFCASSEVDRVYQPQHFGDGTRLSIL.

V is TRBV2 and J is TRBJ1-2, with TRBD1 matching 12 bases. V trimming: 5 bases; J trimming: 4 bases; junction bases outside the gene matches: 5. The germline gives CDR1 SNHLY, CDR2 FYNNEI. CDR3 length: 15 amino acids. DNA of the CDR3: TGTGCCAGCAGTCGGGACAGGGGGCGAGGCTATGGCTACACCTTC. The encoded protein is CASSRDRGRGYGYTF. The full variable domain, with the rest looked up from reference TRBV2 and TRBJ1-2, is EPEVTQTPSHQVTQMGQEVILRCVPISNHLYFYWYRQILGQKVEFLVSFYNNEISEKSEIFDDQFSVERPDGSNFTLKIRSTKLEDSAMYFCASSRDRGRGYGYTFGSGTRLTVV.

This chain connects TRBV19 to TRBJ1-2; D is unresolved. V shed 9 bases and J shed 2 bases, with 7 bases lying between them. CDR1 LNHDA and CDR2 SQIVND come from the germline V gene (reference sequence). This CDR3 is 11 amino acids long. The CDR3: CASSANYGYTF. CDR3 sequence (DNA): TGTGCCAGCAGCGCCAACTATGGCTACACCTTC.

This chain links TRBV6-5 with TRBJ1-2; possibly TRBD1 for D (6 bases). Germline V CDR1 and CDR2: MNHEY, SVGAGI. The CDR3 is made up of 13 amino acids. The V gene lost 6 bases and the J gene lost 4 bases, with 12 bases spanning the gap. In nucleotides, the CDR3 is TGTGCCAGCAGCCCTCAGGGGACCTATGGCTACACCTTC. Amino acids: CASSPQGTYGYTF.

The chain's CDR3 is CASSRLGQATNEKLFF. The CDR3 nucleotides are TGTGCCAGCAGCCGATTGGGACAGGCAACTAATGAAAAACTGTTTTTT. The chain combines TRBV14 with TRBJ1-4; 8 positions agree with TRBD1. CDR3 length: 16 amino acids. V was clipped by 4 bases and J by 0 bases; unmatched bases: 4. Germline V gene lookup returns CDR1 SGHDN and CDR2 FVKESK.

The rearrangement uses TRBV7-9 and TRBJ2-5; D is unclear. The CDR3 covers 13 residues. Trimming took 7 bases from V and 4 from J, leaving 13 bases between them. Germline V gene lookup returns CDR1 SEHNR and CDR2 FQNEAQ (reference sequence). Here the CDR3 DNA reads TGTGCCAGCATTCCGCCAAACTCAGAGACCCAGTACTTC. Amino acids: CASIPPNSETQYF.

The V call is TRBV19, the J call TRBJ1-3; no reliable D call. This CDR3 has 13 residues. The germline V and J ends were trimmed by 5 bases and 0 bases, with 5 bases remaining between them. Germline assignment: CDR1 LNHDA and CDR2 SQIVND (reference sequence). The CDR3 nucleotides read TGTGCCAGTAGTTGGAGCTCTGGAAACACCATATATTTT. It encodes CASSWSSGNTIYF.

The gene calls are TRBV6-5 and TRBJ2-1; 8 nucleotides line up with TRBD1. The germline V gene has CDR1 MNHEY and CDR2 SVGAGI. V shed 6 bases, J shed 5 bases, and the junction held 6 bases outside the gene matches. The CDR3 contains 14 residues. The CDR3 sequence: CASSADRVHNEQFF. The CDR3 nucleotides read TGTGCCAGCAGCGCGGACAGGGTCCACAATGAGCAGTTCTTC.

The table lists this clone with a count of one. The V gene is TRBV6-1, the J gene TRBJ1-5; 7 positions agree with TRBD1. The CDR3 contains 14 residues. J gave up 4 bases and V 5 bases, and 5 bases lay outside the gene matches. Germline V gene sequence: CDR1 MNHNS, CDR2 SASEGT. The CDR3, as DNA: TGTGCCAGCAGTCATGGACAGGTTAATCAGCCCCAGCATTTT. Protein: CASSHGQVNQPQHF.

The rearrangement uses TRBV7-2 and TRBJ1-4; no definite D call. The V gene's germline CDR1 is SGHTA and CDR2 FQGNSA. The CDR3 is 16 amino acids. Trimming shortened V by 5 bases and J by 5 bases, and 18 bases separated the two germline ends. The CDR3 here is CASSRGHWSENEKLFF. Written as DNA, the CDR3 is TGTGCCAGCAGCCGCGGTCATTGGAGCGAAAATGAAAAACTGTTTTTT.

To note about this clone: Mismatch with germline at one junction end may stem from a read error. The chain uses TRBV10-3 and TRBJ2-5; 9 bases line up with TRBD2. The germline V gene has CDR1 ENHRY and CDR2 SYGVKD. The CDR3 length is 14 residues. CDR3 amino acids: CAISESGLASLQNF. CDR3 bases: TGTGCCATCAGTGAGTCGGGACTAGCTAGTCTACAGAACTTC.

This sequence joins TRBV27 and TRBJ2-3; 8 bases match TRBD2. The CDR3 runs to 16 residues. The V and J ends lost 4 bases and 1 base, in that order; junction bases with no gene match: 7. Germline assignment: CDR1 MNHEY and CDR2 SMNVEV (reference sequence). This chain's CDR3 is CASSSNSGARTDTQYF. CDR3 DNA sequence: TGTGCCAGCAGTTCGAATAGCGGGGCTCGCACAGATACGCAGTATTTT.

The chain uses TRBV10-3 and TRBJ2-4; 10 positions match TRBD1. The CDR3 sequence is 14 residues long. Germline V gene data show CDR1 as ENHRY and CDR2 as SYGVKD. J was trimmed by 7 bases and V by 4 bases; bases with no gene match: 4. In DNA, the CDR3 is TGTGCCATCAGTGCCGGGACAGGGGAGAACATTCAGTACTTC. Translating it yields CAISAGTGENIQYF.

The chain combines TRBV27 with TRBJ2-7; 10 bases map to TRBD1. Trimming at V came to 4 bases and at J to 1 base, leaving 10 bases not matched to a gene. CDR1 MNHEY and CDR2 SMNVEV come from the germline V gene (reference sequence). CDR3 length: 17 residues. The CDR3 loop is CASSSATGTGASYEQYF. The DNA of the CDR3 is TGTGCCAGCAGTTCTGCAACCGGGACAGGGGCATCCTACGAGCAGTACTTC.

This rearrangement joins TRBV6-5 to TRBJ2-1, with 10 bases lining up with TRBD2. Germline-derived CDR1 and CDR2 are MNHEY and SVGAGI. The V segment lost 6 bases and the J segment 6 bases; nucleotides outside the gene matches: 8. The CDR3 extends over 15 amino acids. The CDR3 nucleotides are TGTGCCAGCAGGCCTCCGGGACTAGCGCCCAATGAGCAGTTCTTC. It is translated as CASRPPGLAPNEQFF.